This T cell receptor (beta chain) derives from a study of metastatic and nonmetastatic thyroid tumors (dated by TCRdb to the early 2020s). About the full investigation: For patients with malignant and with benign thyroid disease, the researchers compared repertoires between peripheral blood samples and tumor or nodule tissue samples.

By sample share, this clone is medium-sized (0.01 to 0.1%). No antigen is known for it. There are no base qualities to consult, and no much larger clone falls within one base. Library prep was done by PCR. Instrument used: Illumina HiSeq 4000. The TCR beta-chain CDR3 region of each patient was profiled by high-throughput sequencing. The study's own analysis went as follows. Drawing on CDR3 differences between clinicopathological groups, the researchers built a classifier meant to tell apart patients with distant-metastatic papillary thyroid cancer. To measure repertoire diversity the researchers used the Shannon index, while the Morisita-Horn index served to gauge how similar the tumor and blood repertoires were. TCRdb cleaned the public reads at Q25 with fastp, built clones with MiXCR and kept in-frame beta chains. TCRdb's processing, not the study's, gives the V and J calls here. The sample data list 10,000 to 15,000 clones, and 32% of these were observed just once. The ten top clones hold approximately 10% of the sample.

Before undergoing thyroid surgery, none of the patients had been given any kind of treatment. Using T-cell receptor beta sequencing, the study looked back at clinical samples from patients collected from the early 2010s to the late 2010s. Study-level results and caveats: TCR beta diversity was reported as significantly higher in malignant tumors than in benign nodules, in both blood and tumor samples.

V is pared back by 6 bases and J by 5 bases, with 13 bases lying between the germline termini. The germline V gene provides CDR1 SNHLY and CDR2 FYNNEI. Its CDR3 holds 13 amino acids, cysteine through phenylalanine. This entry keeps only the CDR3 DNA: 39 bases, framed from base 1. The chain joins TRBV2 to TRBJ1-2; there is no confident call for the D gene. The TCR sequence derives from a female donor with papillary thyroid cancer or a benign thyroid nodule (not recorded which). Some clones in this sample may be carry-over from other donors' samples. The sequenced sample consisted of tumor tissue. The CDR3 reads CASRDLAGYGYTF. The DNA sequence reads TGTGCCAGCAGAGACTTGGCCGGTTATGGCTACACCTTC.